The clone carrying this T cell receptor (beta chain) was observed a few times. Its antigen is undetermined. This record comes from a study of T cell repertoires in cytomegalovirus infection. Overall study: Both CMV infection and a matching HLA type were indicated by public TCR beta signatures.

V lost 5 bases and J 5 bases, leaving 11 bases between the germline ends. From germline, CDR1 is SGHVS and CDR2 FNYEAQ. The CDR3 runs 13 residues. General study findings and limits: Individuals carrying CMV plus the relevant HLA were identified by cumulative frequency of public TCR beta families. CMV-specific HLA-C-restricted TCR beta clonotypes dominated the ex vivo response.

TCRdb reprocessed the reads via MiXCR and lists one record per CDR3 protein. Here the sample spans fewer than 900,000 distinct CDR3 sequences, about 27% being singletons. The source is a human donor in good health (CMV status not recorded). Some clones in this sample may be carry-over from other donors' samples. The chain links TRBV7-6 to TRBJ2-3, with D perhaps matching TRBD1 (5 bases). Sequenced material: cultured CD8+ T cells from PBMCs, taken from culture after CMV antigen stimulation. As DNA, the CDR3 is TGTGCCAGCAGCCCAGAAAGGGGAGATACGCAGTATTTT. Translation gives CASSPERGDTQYF.